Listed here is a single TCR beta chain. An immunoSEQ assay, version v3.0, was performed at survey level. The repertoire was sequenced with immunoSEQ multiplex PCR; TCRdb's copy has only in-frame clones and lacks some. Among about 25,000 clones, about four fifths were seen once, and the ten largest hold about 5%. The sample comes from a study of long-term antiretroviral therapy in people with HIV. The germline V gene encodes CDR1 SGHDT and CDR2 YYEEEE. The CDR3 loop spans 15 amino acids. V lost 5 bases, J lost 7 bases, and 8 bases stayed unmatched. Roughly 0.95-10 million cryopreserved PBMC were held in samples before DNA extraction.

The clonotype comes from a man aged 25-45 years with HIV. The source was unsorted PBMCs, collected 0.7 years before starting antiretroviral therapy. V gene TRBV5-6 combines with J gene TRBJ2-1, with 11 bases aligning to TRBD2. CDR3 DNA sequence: TGTGCCAGCAGTCGACTAGCGGGGCCGGGTAATGAGCAGTTCTTC. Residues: CASSRLAGPGNEQFF.